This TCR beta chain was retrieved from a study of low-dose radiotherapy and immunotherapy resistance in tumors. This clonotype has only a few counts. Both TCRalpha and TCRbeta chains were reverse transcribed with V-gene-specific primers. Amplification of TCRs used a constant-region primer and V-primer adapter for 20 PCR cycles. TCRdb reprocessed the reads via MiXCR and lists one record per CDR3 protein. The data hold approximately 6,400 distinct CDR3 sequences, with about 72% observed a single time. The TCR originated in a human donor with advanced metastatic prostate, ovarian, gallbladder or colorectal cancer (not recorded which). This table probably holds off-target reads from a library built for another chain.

The CDR3 coding sequence is TGCGCCAGCAGCCAAGATTCGGGGGCGAACTATGGCTACACCTTC. This gives the protein CASSQDSGANYGYTF. The chain employs TRBV4-1 and TRBJ1-2, with a weak D call TRBD1 (6 bases). The CDR3 contains 15 residues. The V end was cut by 0 bases, the J end by 2 bases, with 10 bases between. Germline CDR1 is MGHRA and CDR2 is YSYEKL.